These 2 T cell receptor beta chains were sequenced from one sample in a study of control samples from healthy donors and cancer patients. The table came from immunoSEQ multiplex PCR; TCRdb's copy has only in-frame clones and leaves some out. The data contain about 20,000 clones, approximately 90% of them singletons. The sample consisted of PBMCs. The receptors come from a woman in her fifties or sixties with head and neck cancer.

The V gene is TRBV18, the J gene TRBJ1-5; no clear D. Per the germline V gene, CDR1 is KGHSH and CDR2 is LQKENI. This CDR3 has 13 amino acids. The V end was cut by 5 bases, the J end by 5 bases, with 10 bases between. The CDR3 sequence: CASSTGRDQPQHF. The CDR3, as DNA: TGTGCCAGCTCAACGGGCCGGGATCAGCCCCAGCATTTT.

This chain links TRBV6-6 with TRBJ2-3, with 10 bases lining up with TRBD2. Trimming took 8 bases from V and 5 from J; bases not matched to a gene: 13. From germline, CDR1 is MNHNY and CDR2 SVGAGI (reference sequence). CDR3 length equals 16 residues. CDR3 amino acids: CASYHRLAGVLDTQYF. For the CDR3, the DNA is TGTGCCAGCTATCATCGCCTAGCGGGAGTTCTAGATACGCAGTATTTT.